The 4 T cell receptor beta chains listed next were all sequenced from one sample in a study of neurological immune-mediated disorders. Stated time point: longitudinal time-point 2. A single record per CDR3 protein comes from TCRdb applying MiXCR to the 5' RACE reads. The sample lists roughly 48,000 distinct CDR3 sequences; around 14% were seen once. Sequencing used PBMCs. The receptor set was obtained from a male donor with HTLV-1-associated myelopathy (HAM/TSP).

This clonotype is medium-sized by share. J is TRBJ1-2 and V is TRBV20-1; D is unresolved. The CDR3 is made up of 12 amino acids. V lost 3 bases, J lost 8 bases, and 13 bases lay in between. CDR1 and CDR2 from the germline V gene are DFQATT and SNEGSKA (reference sequence). Here the CDR3 DNA reads TGCAGTGCTAGGACGGGAGTGGGCGGCTACACCTTC. Its translation is CSARTGVGGYTF.

The table lists this clonotype with many counts. The chain uses TRBV6-6 and TRBJ1-1; D is uncertain. V gave up 6 bases and J gave up 7 bases, with 24 bases separating them. This CDR3 contains 16 residues. The V gene's germline CDR1 is MNHNY and CDR2 SVGAGI (reference sequence). The CDR3 nucleotides read TGTGCCAGCAGGGAGCCAGCCCTGACGGACTACTATGAAGCTTTCTTT. It translates to CASREPALTDYYEAFF.

This clonotype was observed at least ten times. The chain carries TRBV5-1 and TRBJ1-3, with D possibly TRBD1 on 6 matching bases. The CDR3 runs 16 residues. In germline, CDR1 is SGHRS, CDR2 YFSETQ. The V and J ends lost 0 bases and 4 bases respectively, with 14 bases between them. The CDR3 coding sequence is TGCGCCAGCAGCTTGGCCCCAGGGGCGCCAGGAAACACCATATATTTT. Its translation is CASSLAPGAPGNTIYF.

In this sample, this clonotype turned up many times. The V and J genes are TRBV9 and TRBJ1-6; 9 bases agree with TRBD1. The junction had 12 bases not matched to a gene; V was cut back by 0 bases and J by 14 bases. The CDR3 sequence is 16 residues long. Looked up from germline, CDR1 is SGDLS and CDR2 is YYNGEE. The CDR3 is CASSVGAGTGSWTLHF. The CDR3 coding sequence is TGTGCCAGCAGCGTAGGAGCCGGGACAGGGAGTTGGACCCTCCACTTT.